One and the same sample provided the 29 T cell receptor beta chains below, sequenced in a study of read filtering for tumor transcriptome and immune sequencing. Molecular barcoded adaptors covering alpha/delta and beta/gamma chains were used on approximately 400 ng RNA. TCRdb reprocessed the reads via MiXCR and lists one record per CDR3 protein. The table has tens of thousands of distinct CDR3 sequences, roughly 15% seen once. Material for sequencing was a population of CD138-negative cells sorted from bone marrow. These receptors all stem from a donor aged 40 or older with multiple myeloma.

A word on this clonotype: This may come from a read error, since a much larger clone is one base off. CDR3 DNA sequence: TGTGCCAGCGCCCACCGACTAGCAAAAGGGGGAGCCGGGGAGCTGTTTTTT. Protein: CASAHRLAKGGAGELFF. The chain employs TRBV12-3 or TRBV12-4 and TRBJ2-2; tentatively, D is TRBD2 (7 bases). V lost 8 bases and J lost 6, with 25 bases in between. The CDR3 covers 17 residues.

This clonotype has at least ten counts. The rearrangement links TRBV15 to TRBJ2-3; TRBD1 is a possible D gene (6 bases). Germline V gene data show CDR1 as LNHNV and CDR2 as YYDKDF (reference sequence). Trimming took off 4 bases at V and 3 bases at J, with 14 bases between the two ends. This CDR3 spans 15 amino acids. The CDR3 DNA sequence: TGTGCCACCAGCATCTCCAGGGGAAGAACAGATACGCAGTATTTT. This codes for CATSISRGRTDTQYF.

At least ten counts were recorded for this clonotype. Germline and junction disagree at one end, which may indicate a read error. This chain joins TRBV27 and TRBJ2-7; no reliable D call. Germline values: CDR1 MNHEY, CDR2 SMNVEV (reference sequence). The CDR3 contains 14 residues. The CDR3: CASSLFAASFEQYF. The CDR3 nucleotides are TGTGCCAGCAGTTTATTTGCGGCCTCCTTCGAGCAGTACTTC.

The chain couples TRBV20-1 to TRBJ1-1; no clear D. Trimming took 5 bases from V and 6 from J, leaving 16 bases between them. Germline CDR1 reads DFQATT; CDR2 reads SNEGSKA (reference sequence). The CDR3 totals 13 residues. CDR3 loop: CSAPSAGNPEAFF. CDR3 in DNA: TGCAGTGCTCCCTCGGCGGGAAACCCTGAAGCTTTCTTT.

In this sample, this clonotype turned up a few times. A much larger clone differs from this one at a single base, so this may be a read error. The chain has TRBV3-1 and TRBJ1-1, with D possibly TRBD1 on 6 matching bases. The CDR3 length is 13 residues. Germline CDR1 and CDR2: LGHDT and YNNKEL (reference sequence). CDR3 loop: CASSQLGDTEASF. DNA of the CDR3: TGTGCCAGCAGCCAACTGGGGGACACTGAAGCTTCCTTT.

Turning to this clonotype: This sequence may be a read error, since a much larger clone differs from it by one base. The rearrangement joins TRBV11-2 to TRBJ1-2; maybe TRBD1 (5 bases). In germline, CDR1 is SGHAT, CDR2 FQNNGV. The V and J ends lost 9 bases and 4 bases respectively, with 15 bases between them. This CDR3 region has 13 residues. The CDR3 nucleotides are TGTGCCAGTACGGCAAGGGGATTCTATGGCTACACCTTC. Encoded protein: CASTARGFYGYTF.

This clonotype was counted many times. The rearrangement links TRBV28 to TRBJ2-1; a weak D match, TRBD2 (5 bases). V was trimmed by 4 bases and J by 8 bases, leaving 12 bases between them. The length of the CDR3 is 13 residues. Looked up from germline, CDR1 is MDHEN and CDR2 is SYDVKM. CDR3 protein: CASSYSPRDEQFF. The CDR3 DNA sequence: TGTGCCAGCAGTTACTCCCCGAGGGATGAGCAGTTCTTC.

There are many counts of this clonotype. This rearrangement joins TRBV5-1 to TRBJ1-1, with TRBD1 matching 10 bases. Germline assignment: CDR1 SGHRS and CDR2 YFSETQ. CDR3 length: 16 amino acids. V was pared by 4 bases and J by 6 bases, with 12 bases of the junction left unmatched. CDR3 nucleotide sequence: TGCGCCAGCAGCACCGGACCGGGACAGGGGTTTTCTGAAGCTTTCTTT. Residues: CASSTGPGQGFSEAFF.

At least ten counts were recorded for this clonotype. The CDR3 reads CSVVQKGLAGDNEQFF. The CDR3 DNA follows: TGCAGCGTTGTTCAGAAGGGACTAGCGGGCGACAATGAGCAGTTCTTC. J is TRBJ2-1 and V is TRBV29-1, with 12 bases fitting TRBD2. Germline CDR1 SQVTM, CDR2 ANQGSEA. The CDR3 loop spans 16 amino acids. Trimming cost V 4 bases and J 5 bases; bases outside gene matches: 9.

This clonotype has more than one count but fewer than ten. A far larger clone is one nucleotide away, so this likely arose from a read error. Since no conserved phenylalanine or tryptophan closes the CDR3, a read error is the likely cause. No DNA is shown, since the ends of the CDR3 on it are uncertain; the CDR3 is the one TCRdb lists. The gene calls are TRBV3-2 and TRBJ1-1. TRBV3-2 is listed as a pseudogene. The CDR3 length equals 15 residues, ends included. This CDR3 reads CASSHSPLVGTEAFC.

In its sample, this clonotype was seen many times. This rearrangement joins TRBV6-1 to TRBJ1-2; D is unclear. Germline V gives CDR1 MNHNS, CDR2 SASEGT. Trimming stripped 7 bases from V and 5 bases from J, with 8 bases between. The CDR3 is 11 residues long. The CDR3, as DNA: TGTGCCAGCACCGTTGCGTATGGCTACACCTTC. Amino acid sequence: CASTVAYGYTF.

The CDR3 is CSARRQTSTDTQYF. CDR3 sequence (DNA): TGCAGTGCTAGGCGACAGACAAGCACAGATACGCAGTATTTT. This chain links TRBV20-1 with TRBJ2-3; TRBD1 is a possible D gene (5 bases). The CDR3 contains 14 residues. In germline, CDR1 is DFQATT, CDR2 SNEGSKA (reference sequence). V was clipped by 3 bases and J by 0 bases, with 10 bases between them.

Many counts were recorded for this clonotype. V and J are TRBV12-3 or TRBV12-4 and TRBJ1-5, with a possible D match to TRBD1 (5 bases). V shed 4 bases and J shed 9 bases, with 10 bases lying between them. The CDR3 is 12 amino acids. The CDR3: CASSYGQGPQHF. The CDR3 coding sequence is TGTGCCAGCAGTTACGGGCAGGGGCCCCAGCATTTT.

This clonotype was counted at least ten times. The J gene is TRBJ2-1, the V gene TRBV6-1; D possibly uses TRBD1 or TRBD2 (5 bases each). There are 13 residues in the CDR3. The germline V and J ends were trimmed by 9 bases and 2 bases, with 11 bases remaining between them. Germline CDR1 MNHNS, CDR2 SASEGT. As DNA, the CDR3 is TGTGCCAGTCGGTGGGGACCCTACAATGAGCAGTTCTTC. This translates into CASRWGPYNEQFF.

This clonotype has ten or more counts. The V gene is TRBV7-9, the J gene TRBJ2-7, with unresolved D. This CDR3 is 16 amino acids long. Germline CDR1 is SEHNR and CDR2 is FQNEAQ (reference sequence). V lost 5 bases, J lost 3 bases, and 20 bases lay in between. CDR3 nucleotide sequence: TGTGCCAGCAGCCCCCTAGACGCTAGTGGTGACTACGAGCAGTACTTC. Translating gives CASSPLDASGDYEQYF.

This clonotype occurred many times. The chain couples TRBV7-3 to TRBJ1-1; D gene ambiguous. From germline, CDR1 is SGHTA and CDR2 FQGTGA. The CDR3 has 13 residues. Between the trimmed V and J ends, which lost 3 bases and 1 base, there was a span of 6 bases. CDR3 DNA sequence: TGTGCCAGCAGCTTGGAGGCGAACACTGAAGCTTTCTTT. It encodes CASSLEANTEAFF.

This clonotype was seen repeatedly, ten times or more. CDR3 protein: CASSELGVPHNEQFF. DNA for the CDR3: TGTGCCAGCAGTGAATTGGGGGTCCCCCACAATGAGCAGTTCTTC. V is TRBV2 and J is TRBJ2-1; the D call may be TRBD1 or TRBD2 (5 bases each). V lost 2 bases to trimming and J lost 5 bases, with 13 bases between them. Germline CDR1 reads SNHLY; CDR2 reads FYNNEI. CDR3 length: 15 residues.

This clonotype was counted many times. The chain employs TRBV19 and TRBJ2-6, with TRBD1 identical over 9 bases. Germline trimming cut 9 bases from V and 6 bases from J; bases unmatched to any gene: 18. The germline V gene has CDR1 LNHDA and CDR2 SQIVND (reference sequence). This CDR3 is 18 amino acids long. The CDR3 reads CASGRTGASQWEANVLTF. CDR3 sequence (DNA): TGTGCCAGCGGGAGGACAGGGGCCTCCCAGTGGGAGGCCAACGTCCTGACTTTC.

This clonotype appeared many times. Because it lacks the conserved phenylalanine or tryptophan at the end, this CDR3 is likely a read error. The chain has TRBV7-9 and TRBJ1-5, with D perhaps matching TRBD1 (5 bases). The CDR3 sequence is 15 residues long. V lost 5 bases and J 1 base, leaving 12 bases between the germline ends. In germline, CDR1 is SEHNR, CDR2 FQNEAQ (reference sequence). The CDR3 sequence is CASSPLAGSNQPQHS. CDR3 bases: TGTGCCAGCAGCCCCCTCGCAGGGAGCAATCAGCCCCAGCATTCT.

The table lists this clonotype with many counts. V and J are TRBV29-1 and TRBJ2-5, with 8 bases fitting TRBD2. CDR3 length: 12 residues. J gave up 3 bases and V 4 bases, and 1 base lay outside the gene matches. CDR1 is SQVTM and CDR2 is ANQGSEA in the germline V gene. This CDR3 is CSVAGGEETQYF. The CDR3 bases are TGCAGCGTTGCGGGAGGGGAAGAGACCCAGTACTTC.

In its sample, this clonotype was seen many times. The V and J genes are TRBV7-3 and TRBJ2-2; TRBD2 agrees at 8 bases. The CDR3 consists of 19 residues. The J segment lost 0 bases and the V segment lost 5 bases, leaving 14 bases of the junction unmatched. Germline V gene sequence: CDR1 SGHTA, CDR2 FQGTGA. The CDR3 DNA is TGTGCCAGCAGCGCTAAACCATTAGCGGGACCCGCGAACACCGGGGAGCTGTTTTTT. Encoded protein: CASSAKPLAGPANTGELFF. The variable domain in full, with the rest retrieved from reference TRBV7-3 and TRBJ2-2, is GAGVSQTPSNKVTEKGKYVELRCDPISGHTALYWYRQSLGQGPEFLIYFQGTGAADDSGLPNDRFFAVRPEGSVSTLKIQRTERGDSAVYLCASSAKPLAGPANTGELFFGEGSRLTVL.

Concerning this clonotype: A read error is the likely source, as a far larger clone sits one nucleotide away. The chain carries TRBV7-8 and TRBJ1-1; the match to TRBD1 covers 7 bases. The end of the DNA fits TRBJ1-6 better, so the J call may be wrong. This CDR3 comprises 17 residues. Germline V gene data show CDR1 as SGHVS and CDR2 as FQNEAQ. The CDR3 here is CASSLVPGGQNNSLLHF. The CDR3 DNA reads TGTGCCAGCAGCTTAGTTCCTGGGGGACAGAATAATTCACTCCTCCACTTT.

This clonotype was counted ten times or more. The rearrangement joins TRBV6-2 or TRBV6-3 to TRBJ2-1; TRBD2 agrees at 10 bases. The junction had 15 bases not matched to a gene; V was cut back by 6 bases and J by 7 bases. CDR3 length: 17 amino acids. Germline V gene sequence: CDR1 MNHEY, CDR2 SVGEGT. Here the CDR3 DNA reads TGTGCCAGCAGCCACGGGGGGGGGAGTAGCGGGAGGAATGAGCAGTTCTTC. The encoded protein is CASSHGGGSSGRNEQFF.

This clonotype was picked up many times. The rearrangement links TRBV7-8 to TRBJ2-2; no firm D call. The CDR3 covers 15 residues. V lost 7 bases, J lost 1 base, and 13 bases lay in between. The germline V gene has CDR1 SGHVS and CDR2 FQNEAQ. In nucleotides, the CDR3 is TGTGCCAGCACCCCCAAGCCACAGAACACCGGGGAGCTGTTTTTT. Protein product: CASTPKPQNTGELFF.

This clonotype was recorded at least ten times. The chain carries TRBV11-2 and TRBJ2-2, with 10 bases lining up with TRBD1. The CDR3 sequence is 16 residues long. The V gene end was trimmed by 5 bases and the J gene end by 4 bases; junction bases not matched to a gene: 7. Germline V CDR1 and CDR2: SGHAT, FQNNGV. CDR3 sequence reads: CASSKGQGVSTGELFF. The CDR3 DNA reads as TGTGCCAGCAGCAAAGGACAGGGGGTCAGCACCGGGGAGCTGTTTTTT.

V gene TRBV15 combines with J gene TRBJ2-5; the D gene is possibly TRBD2 (6 bases). V gave up 5 bases and J gave up 3 bases, with 19 bases separating them. Per germline, CDR1 LNHNV and CDR2 YYDKDF (reference sequence). The length of the CDR3 is 16 residues. The CDR3 coding sequence is TGTGCCACCAGCCGATTGAACCGGGACTGCGAAGAGACCCAGTACTTC. Translation gives CATSRLNRDCEETQYF.

This clonotype was counted between two and nine times. The chain carries TRBV3-1 and TRBJ2-1, with 8 bases lining up with TRBD2. V shed 3 bases, J shed 9 bases, and the junction held 10 bases outside the gene matches. Germline values: CDR1 LGHDT, CDR2 YNNKEL (reference sequence). The CDR3 runs to 15 residues. CDR3 protein: CASSQSSGSRGEQFF. CDR3 in DNA: TGTGCCAGCAGCCAGTCCAGCGGGAGTAGGGGTGAGCAGTTCTTC.

Of note for this clonotype: This is likely an artifact of a read error, given a far larger clone one base away. The chain has TRBV6-6 and TRBJ2-1, with 7 bases matching TRBD1. Trimming took 6 bases from V and 6 from J; bases not matched to a gene: 5. The CDR3 is 13 amino acids. Germline V CDR1 and CDR2: MNHNY, SVGAGI (reference sequence). CDR3 in DNA: TGTGCCAGCAGGGGGGACAGCTCCAATGAGCAGTTCTTC. Its protein product is CASRGDSSNEQFF.

This clonotype showed up just a few times. This chain's CDR3 is CSARDQRVSHEQYF. The CDR3 DNA reads TGCAGTGCTAGAGATCAAAGGGTGTCCCACGAGCAGTACTTC. The chain uses TRBV20-1 and TRBJ2-7; D is uncertain. The V gene's germline CDR1 is DFQATT and CDR2 SNEGSKA (reference sequence). Trimming pared 0 bases from V and 5 bases from J, leaving 14 bases between. The CDR3 length is 14 residues.